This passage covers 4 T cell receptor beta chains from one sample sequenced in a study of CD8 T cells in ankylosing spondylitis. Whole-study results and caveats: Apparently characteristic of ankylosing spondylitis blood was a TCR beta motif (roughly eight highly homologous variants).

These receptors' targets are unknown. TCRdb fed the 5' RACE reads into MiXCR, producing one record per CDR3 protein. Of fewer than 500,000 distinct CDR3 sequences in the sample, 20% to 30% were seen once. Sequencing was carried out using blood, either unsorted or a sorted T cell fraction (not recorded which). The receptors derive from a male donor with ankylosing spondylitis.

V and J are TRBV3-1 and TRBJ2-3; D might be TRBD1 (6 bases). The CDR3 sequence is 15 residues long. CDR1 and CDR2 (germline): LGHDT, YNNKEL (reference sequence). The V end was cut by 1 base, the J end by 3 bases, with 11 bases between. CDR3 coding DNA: TGTGCCAGCAGCCAAGTTGGGGGCTTTACAGATACGCAGTATTTT. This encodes CASSQVGGFTDTQYF.

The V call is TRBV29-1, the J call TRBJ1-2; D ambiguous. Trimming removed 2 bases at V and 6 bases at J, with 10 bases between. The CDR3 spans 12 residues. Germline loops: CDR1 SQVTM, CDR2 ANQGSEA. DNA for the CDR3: TGCAGCGTTGAATACGGACGGGATGGCTACACCTTC. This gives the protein CSVEYGRDGYTF.

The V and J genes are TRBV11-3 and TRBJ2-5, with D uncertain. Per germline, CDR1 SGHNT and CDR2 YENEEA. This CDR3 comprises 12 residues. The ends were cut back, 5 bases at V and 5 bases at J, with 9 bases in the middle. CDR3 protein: CASSRTRETQYF. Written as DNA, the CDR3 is TGTGCCAGCAGCCGAACAAGGGAGACCCAGTACTTC.

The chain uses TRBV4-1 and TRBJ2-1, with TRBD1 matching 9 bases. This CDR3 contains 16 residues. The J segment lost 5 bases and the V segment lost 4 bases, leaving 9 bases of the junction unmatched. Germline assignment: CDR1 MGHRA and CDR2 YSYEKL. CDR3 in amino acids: CASSRSTGGINNEQFF. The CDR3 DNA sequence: TGCGCCAGCAGCCGTTCGACAGGGGGGATTAACAATGAGCAGTTCTTC.